This T cell receptor beta chain was sequenced for a study of Ad26.COV2.S vaccination and SARS-CoV-2 variants (dated by TCRdb to about 2021). Study-level background: Donors in the vaccine arm were drawn from COV1001, a phase I-IIa trial of Ad26.COV2.S in healthy adults that was multicentre, randomized, double-blind and placebo-controlled. Dosing of Ad26.COV2.S was intramuscular, at either 5x10^10 or 1x10^11 viral particles, delivered as one shot or as two shots spaced 56 days apart. TCRbeta repertoire sequencing served as the tool for gauging how specific and how broad the SARS-CoV-2-reactive T cell receptors were following Ad26.COV2.S vaccination. A total of approximately 32 samples were included in the TCR-sequenced set, comprising roughly 19 Ad26.COV2.S vaccine recipients, 5 placebo recipients and 8 SARS-CoV-2 convalescent individuals. Trial participants were randomized into five groups of five, in which low-dose or high-dose Ad26.COV2.S was given once or twice, or placebo was given on both occasions. Investigators did not know the trial group allocation while performing experiments and assessing outcomes.

According to the study, the label for this sample's treatment or condition signals: roughly 20 received Ad26.COV2.S at low or high dose, single or two shots; 5 received placebo; per-sample allocation not given. For vaccine and placebo recipients, repertoires were sequenced using samples collected on day 63 after the first injection. Between 29 July and 7 August 2020, Cohort 1b enrolled 25 adults aged 18-55 years at one site in Boston, USA. Ad26.COV2.S consisted of a replication-incompetent adenovirus type 26 vector by which a prefusion-stabilized SARS-CoV-2 spike protein from the original Wuhan strain was expressed. For CDR1 and CDR2, the germline V gene lists SGHDT and YYEEEE. V sheds 2 bases and J sheds 2 bases, leaving 16 bases between their ends. The cysteine opens and the phenylalanine closes a CDR3 of 16 amino acids. Only the CDR3 DNA is retained, 48 bases long and in frame from the first base.

Overall study results and their limits: After vaccination, substantial breadth of spike-specific CD8+ and CD4+ T cell responses was reported. The study was not powered for comparison of responses between vaccine doses or regimens. Ad26.COV2.S recipients had higher spike-specific TCR breadth than placebo recipients (P = 0.0014). Vaccine and placebo recipients had comparable non-spike TCR breadth, which fits with the vaccine containing only spike. According to the authors, total T cell responses may have been underestimated by the TCR breadth and depth analyses.

TCRbeta CDR3 regions were sequenced with the immunoSEQ Assay. After extraction, genomic DNA underwent amplification by bias-controlled multiplex PCR, followed by high-throughput sequencing. In the authors' own workflow: To quantify the absolute abundance of every unique TCRbeta CDR3 region, sequences were collapsed and filtered. T cell fraction was estimated by normalization of TCRbeta template counts to usable DNA, with usable DNA being measured through amplification of reference genes present in all nucleated cells. Repertoire TCRs were annotated as SARS-CoV-2-specific by exact matching of V gene, CDR3 amino acid sequence and J gene to a known reactive TCR set. The reference SARS-CoV-2 TCR set was obtained from MIRA and was filtered for enrichment in COVID-19-positive ImmuneCODE repertoires, whereby public or cross-reactive TCRs were removed. Drawing on the MIRA antigens, annotated TCRs were analysed further at the level of specific ORF or position within ORF. Breadth was defined as annotated unique rearrangements over total unique productive rearrangements; depth was the summed frequency of those rearrangements. Two-sided Wilcoxon rank-sum tests were used to compare TCR breadth between groups. TCRdb's version of the immuneACCESS table is confined to in-frame rearrangements and falls short of the full clone set. An unresolved V gene accounts for under half of the shortfall where checked; the remainder is of unknown origin. For V, J and clone size, that table is used; D and trimming come from the DNA. In all, the sample holds 300,000 to 500,000 clones, and about nine tenths of those were seen once. About 3.6% of the sample comes from the top ten.

Notes on this clone: What this receptor recognizes is not known. No per-base quality is available; no much larger clone lies one base away.

The receptor's source is a person aged 18-65 years who received the Ad26.COV2.S COVID-19 vaccine or a placebo. This specimen consisted of peripheral blood, obtained in a trial of Ad26.COV2.S vaccine versus placebo. The chain employs TRBV5-6 and TRBJ2-5; TRBD2 could be the D gene, as 5 bases match. The nucleotides read TGTGCCAGCAGCTTAGACCTCCTAGCCCAACAAGAGACCCAGTACTTC. Its translation is CASSLDLLAQQETQYF.